The rows below give T cell receptor beta chains drawn from one sample of a study of T cells after yellow fever vaccination. TCRdb ran MiXCR on the 5' RACE reads and lists one entry per CDR3 protein. Among over 200,000 distinct CDR3 sequences listed, approximately 6.7% were seen once. Sequencing was performed on CD4+ T cells sorted from PBMCs, taken on the day of the yellow fever booster vaccination. The receptors were gathered from a man aged 25-40 years who received the YFV17D yellow fever vaccine. Both conserved end residues are part of each CDR3. A D gene is named only where the DNA matches it firmly. Size is stated for part of the rows, as once, few or many counts, or as a class when the clone is expanded.

TRBV4-3	TRBJ1-3	-	few	TGCGCCAGCAGCCAAGAGGGCCCTGGAAACACCATATATTTT	CASSQEGPGNTIYF
TRBV20-1	TRBJ1-6	-	-	TGCAGTGCTTCCTCTCGAGGGGGGCGGTATAATTCACCCCTCCACTTT	CSASSRGGRYNSPLHF
TRBV6-6	TRBJ1-4	-	many	TGTGCCAGCTCAATCGCTAATGAAAAACTGTTTTTT	CASSIANEKLFF
TRBV5-1	TRBJ2-7	TRBD2	few	TGCGCCAGCAGCGATCGACTAGCGGGAGGGTCCTACGAGCAGTACTTC	CASSDRLAGGSYEQYF
TRBV5-6	TRBJ2-2	-	-	TGTGCCAGCAGCTCGGGACTGAACGCGAACACCGGGGAGCTGTTTTTT	CASSSGLNANTGELFF
TRBV7-2	TRBJ2-5	TRBD2	many	TGTGCCAGCAGCCACCGCGGGAGGGCCTGGGAGACCCAGTACTTC	CASSHRGRAWETQYF
TRBV20-1	TRBJ2-1	TRBD1	-	TGCAGTGCTGGGCGAGTGAAGGGGGCGATCAATGAGCAGTTCTTC	CSAGRVKGAINEQFF
TRBV7-2	TRBJ1-1	-	few	TGTGCCAGCAGCTTGAGGGTGCCGAACACTGAAGCTTTCTTT	CASSLRVPNTEAFF
TRBV20-1	TRBJ2-5	-	many	TGCAGTGCTAGGAGGCCAGGTAGTCCAGAGACCCAGTACTTC	CSARRPGSPETQYF
TRBV7-2	TRBJ2-5	-	few	TGTGCCAGCAGCTTATTCGGGGCTTCTAAAGAGACCCAGTACTTC	CASSLFGASKETQYF
TRBV18	TRBJ2-1	-	many	TGTGCCAGCTCACCAGCAGGGAATGAGCAGTTCTTC	CASSPAGNEQFF
TRBV5-1	TRBJ2-5	-	few	TGCGCCAGCAGCTTGCTCAGCGAAGAGACCCAGTACTTC	CASSLLSEETQYF
TRBV5-1	TRBJ1-1	-	few	TGCGCCAGCAGCGCCAGACCTATGAACACTGAAGCTTTCTTT	CASSARPMNTEAFF
TRBV12-3/TRBV12-4	TRBJ2-2	-	many	TGTGCCAGCAGTTTTGTGGGGGCCGGGGAGCTGTTTTTT	CASSFVGAGELFF